Shown below are 28 T cell receptor beta chains from a single sample sequenced in a study of blood T cell repertoires in COVID-19. Some clones are missing from TCRdb's copy, which holds only in-frame ones; the method was immunoSEQ multiplex PCR. The table records approximately 200,000 clones, roughly nine tenths of them present only once. Source material: peripheral blood. These receptors were obtained from a woman aged 45 to 65 with acute or convalescent COVID-19.

This chain links TRBV30 with TRBJ1-5; 7 bases agree with TRBD1. V lost 4 bases and J lost 4; bases outside the gene matches: 10. Germline CDR1 reads GTSNPN; CDR2 reads SVGIG (reference sequence). The CDR3 has 15 amino acids. The CDR3 reads CAWNLGGTDNQPQHF. The CDR3 DNA sequence: TGTGCCTGGAACCTCGGTGGGACAGATAATCAGCCCCAGCATTTT.

This clone was observed once. This chain joins TRBV4-3 and TRBJ2-2, with TRBD2 matching 12 bases. Germline V gene sequence: CDR1 LGHNA, CDR2 YSLEER. V lost 5 bases to trimming and J lost 6 bases; unmatched junction nucleotides: 13. The CDR3 runs to 18 residues. The CDR3 nucleotides read TGCGCCAGCAGCTTAAGATCCGCTAGCGGGGGGGTCGCCGGGGAGCTGTTTTTT. It yields the protein CASSLRSASGGVAGELFF.

The rearrangement links TRBV10-3 to TRBJ2-3, with 10 bases lining up with TRBD2. Trimming at V came to 4 bases and at J to 5 bases, leaving 6 bases not matched to a gene. The CDR3 has 15 residues. CDR1 and CDR2 (germline): ENHRY, SYGVKD. The CDR3 DNA reads TGTGCCATCAGTGGAGGACTAGCGGTGCAAGATACGCAGTATTTT. Protein product: CAISGGLAVQDTQYF.

The chain couples TRBV7-2 to TRBJ2-3, with 7 bases aligning to TRBD1. J was trimmed by 1 base and V by 5 bases; bases with no gene match: 3. CDR3 size: 14 residues. Germline V CDR1 and CDR2: SGHTA, FQGNSA. The CDR3 DNA sequence: TGTGCCAGCAGCCTTGGACAGGGCACAGATACGCAGTATTTT. As protein: CASSLGQGTDTQYF.

This rearrangement joins TRBV9 to TRBJ1-4, with TRBD1 as a possible D gene (5 bases). V was pared by 3 bases and J by 3 bases, with 12 bases between. Germline CDR1 is SGDLS and CDR2 is YYNGEE. This CDR3 is built from 15 residues. The DNA of the CDR3 is TGTGCCAGCAGCGCGGGGGTTGCACCTAATGAAAAACTGTTTTTT. It specifies CASSAGVAPNEKLFF.

The chain links TRBV10-2 to TRBJ2-5; D not resolved. Germline CDR1 and CDR2: WSHSY and SAAADI. The germline V and J ends were trimmed by 7 bases and 2 bases, with 11 bases remaining between them. The CDR3 spans 13 residues. The CDR3 loop reads CASTPAGQETQYF. CDR3 bases: TGCGCCAGCACCCCGGCAGGACAAGAGACCCAGTACTTC.

In its sample, this clone was seen once. The chain employs TRBV5-3 and TRBJ2-2; TRBD2 matches 8 bases. TRBV5-3 is sorted into the ORF group, with uncertain function. The V gene end was trimmed by 2 bases and the J gene end by 1 base; junction bases not matched to a gene: 1. The CDR3 loop spans 15 amino acids. The CDR3 DNA reads as TGTGCCAGAAGCTTCCTAGCGGGGAACACCGGGGAGCTGTTTTTT. This gives the protein CARSFLAGNTGELFF.

The chain uses TRBV6-2 or TRBV6-3 and TRBJ2-7; 9 bases are a match to TRBD1. The germline V gene has CDR1 MNHEY and CDR2 SVGEGT. V gave up 4 bases and J gave up 5 bases; unmatched junction bases: 9. The CDR3 has 15 residues. The CDR3 DNA follows: TGTGCCAGCAGTTCCACCGGGACAGGGAACCACGAGCAGTACTTC. Protein sequence: CASSSTGTGNHEQYF.

V gene TRBV20-1 combines with J gene TRBJ2-7; no definite D call. CDR3 size: 11 residues. V was clipped by 3 bases and J by 7 bases, with 10 bases between them. The germline gives CDR1 DFQATT, CDR2 SNEGSKA (reference sequence). CDR3 DNA sequence: TGCAGTGCTAGTGACGGAGAAGAGCAGTACTTC. Its protein product is CSASDGEEQYF.

The V and J genes are TRBV12-3 or TRBV12-4 and TRBJ1-2; a possible D gene is TRBD1 (5 bases). The CDR3 extends over 12 amino acids. Trimming cost V 3 bases and J 4 bases, with 6 bases left between them. The CDR3 sequence: CASSLGPYGYTF. DNA of the CDR3: TGTGCCAGCAGTTTGGGGCCCTATGGCTACACCTTC.

The chain combines TRBV14 with TRBJ1-4, with 8 bases identical to TRBD1. The CDR3 covers 13 residues. The V gene end was trimmed by 4 bases and the J gene end by 13 bases; junction bases not matched to a gene: 8. Germline values: CDR1 SGHDN, CDR2 FVKESK. The CDR3 coding sequence is TGTGCCAGCAGCCCGACAGGGGTTAGTTCACTGTTTTTT. Encoded protein: CASSPTGVSSLFF.

This chain connects TRBV5-4 to TRBJ2-5, with 7 positions matching TRBD2. Trimming removed 4 bases from V and 4 bases from J; junction bases left unmatched: 13. Per germline, CDR1 SGHNT and CDR2 YYREEE (reference sequence). This CDR3 contains 16 residues. The CDR3 DNA reads as TGTGCCAGCAGCCCTGGGAAGAGGGTAGCGGGAGAGACCCAGTACTTC. It specifies CASSPGKRVAGETQYF.

The J gene is TRBJ2-7, the V gene TRBV7-2; TRBD2 matches at 8 bases. The germline V gene encodes CDR1 SGHTA and CDR2 FQGNSA. This CDR3 region has 14 residues. V trimming: 2 bases; J trimming: 5 bases; junction bases outside the gene matches: 5. The CDR3 DNA reads as TGTGCCAGCAGCTTATACGGGAGGGGTAACGAGCAGTACTTC. Protein product: CASSLYGRGNEQYF.

On this clone itself: The same CDR3 is also encoded by other DNA sequences in this sample. The rearrangement links TRBV5-1 to TRBJ2-5; weak D call: TRBD1 (6 bases). CDR3 length: 13 residues. Germline CDR1 SGHRS, CDR2 YFSETQ. V lost 0 bases to trimming and J lost 4 bases, with 7 bases between them. The CDR3 loop is CASSLDRVETQYF. The CDR3 DNA is TGCGCCAGCAGCTTGGACAGGGTAGAGACCCAGTACTTC.

This sequence joins TRBV6-2 or TRBV6-3 and TRBJ2-5; 10 bases fit TRBD1. V lost 5 bases to trimming and J lost 5 bases; unmatched junction nucleotides: 5. The CDR3 has 14 residues. CDR1 is MNHEY, CDR2 SVGEGT, per germline. CDR3 sequence (DNA): TGTGCCAGCAGTACGACAGGGGGCGCGGAGACCCAGTACTTC. Translation gives CASSTTGGAETQYF.

CDR3 nucleotide sequence: TGTGCCAGCAGCCAAGGTCGGGGGGGTGCAGATACGCAGTATTTT. Amino acids: CASSQGRGGADTQYF. The chain carries TRBV3-1 (or the pseudogene TRBV3-2) and TRBJ2-3, with 8 bases fitting TRBD2. The CDR3 is 15 amino acids. Trimming took 1 base from V and 4 from J; bases not matched to a gene: 4. Germline assignment: CDR1 LGHDT and CDR2 YNNKEL (reference sequence).

The chain employs TRBV24-1 and TRBJ2-3; D is undetermined. CDR3 length: 14 residues. Between the trimmed V and J ends, which lost 4 bases and 3 bases, there was a span of 10 bases. Germline V gene lookup returns CDR1 KGHDR and CDR2 SFDVKD. Here the CDR3 DNA reads TGTGCCACCAGTGAGGGCGTTCCGACAGATACGCAGTATTTT. Translated: CATSEGVPTDTQYF.

V gene TRBV29-1 combines with J gene TRBJ2-7, with D unclear. Germline loops: CDR1 SQVTM, CDR2 ANQGSEA. The CDR3 length is 9 residues. CDR3 in amino acids: CTHHCEQYF. In nucleotides, the CDR3 is TGCACCCACCACTGCGAGCAGTACTTC.

The chain employs TRBV3-1 (or the pseudogene TRBV3-2) and TRBJ1-2; 7 bases agree with TRBD1. Germline CDR1 reads LGHDT; CDR2 reads YNNKEL (reference sequence). The CDR3 sequence is 14 residues long. J was trimmed by 2 bases and V by 4 bases; bases with no gene match: 4. The CDR3 here is CASSRGQQNYGYTF. As DNA, the CDR3 is TGTGCCAGCAGCCGGGGACAGCAAAACTATGGCTACACCTTC.

V usage is TRBV5-1 and J usage is TRBJ2-3; 10 nucleotides align to TRBD2. V trimming: 2 bases; J trimming: 4 bases; junction bases outside the gene matches: 7. The CDR3 sequence is 16 residues long. Germline V CDR1 and CDR2: SGHRS, YFSETQ. Here the CDR3 DNA reads TGCGCCAGCAGCTTAACCTTCAGCGGGGGGGCAGATACGCAGTATTTT. Protein sequence: CASSLTFSGGADTQYF.

This sequence joins TRBV30 and TRBJ1-1; unclear D gene. The CDR3 is 12 amino acids. Trimming pared 4 bases from V and 7 bases from J, leaving 13 bases between. The V gene's germline CDR1 is GTSNPN and CDR2 SVGIG (reference sequence). This CDR3 is CAWNGGGLEAFF. CDR3 DNA: TGTGCCTGGAACGGAGGAGGGCTTGAAGCTTTCTTT.

CDR3 loop: CASSLGVSGEGETQYF. The CDR3 nucleotides are TGTGCCAGCAGCTTAGGAGTTAGCGGCGAGGGGGAGACCCAGTACTTC. The rearrangement uses TRBV11-2 and TRBJ2-5, with a possible D match to TRBD2 (6 bases). The V gene's germline CDR1 is SGHAT and CDR2 FQNNGV. The CDR3 is made up of 16 amino acids. Deletions cut 1 base from V and 5 bases from J, with 17 bases between.

This clone was observed a few times. The J gene is TRBJ2-7, the V gene TRBV5-1; 7 bases map to TRBD1. The CDR3 spans 16 residues. From germline, CDR1 is SGHRS and CDR2 YFSETQ. Unmatched junction bases numbered 8, after V lost 0 bases and J lost 2 bases. The CDR3: CASSLGGTAQTYEQYF. The CDR3 DNA is TGCGCCAGCAGCTTGGGAGGGACAGCACAAACCTACGAGCAGTACTTC.

The CDR3 loop is CASSQGLLSNQPQHF. The CDR3, as DNA: TGTGCCAGCAGCCAAGGTCTTCTTAGCAATCAGCCCCAGCATTTT. The chain is built from TRBV3-1 (or the pseudogene TRBV3-2) and TRBJ1-5, with D unclear. Germline V gene data show CDR1 as LGHDT and CDR2 as YNNKEL (reference sequence). The CDR3 is 15 residues long. V lost 1 base to trimming and J lost 0 bases, with 7 bases between them.

This rearrangement joins TRBV6-5 to TRBJ2-1; 13 bases match TRBD2. Looked up from germline, CDR1 is MNHEY and CDR2 is SVGAGI. The trim removed 6 bases at V and 7 bases at J, leaving 6 bases unmatched. CDR3 size: 15 residues. CDR3 residues: CASSRTSGGANEQFF. The CDR3 DNA is TGTGCCAGCAGCCGAACTAGCGGGGGGGCTAATGAGCAGTTCTTC.

The V and J genes are TRBV4-1 and TRBJ1-5, with D unclear. The ends were cut back, 2 bases at V and 1 base at J, with 9 bases in the middle. The CDR3 covers 15 residues. The V gene's germline CDR1 is MGHRA and CDR2 YSYEKL. CDR3 loop: CASSQTRISNQPQHF. Written as DNA, the CDR3 is TGCGCCAGCAGCCAAACCAGGATAAGCAATCAGCCCCAGCATTTT.

The genes are TRBV5-6 and TRBJ1-1; D is unclear. Deletions cut 4 bases from V and 0 bases from J, with 13 bases between. The CDR3 consists of 15 residues. Per germline, CDR1 SGHDT and CDR2 YYEEEE. CDR3 residues: CASSPGWSMNTEAFF. CDR3 nucleotide sequence: TGTGCCAGCAGCCCAGGATGGTCTATGAACACTGAAGCTTTCTTT.

This clone was seen only a few times. The CDR3 here is CASSQGGYRTDTQYF. CDR3 DNA sequence: TGTGCCAGCAGCCAAGGCGGGTACCGTACAGATACGCAGTATTTT. The V gene is TRBV3-1 (or the pseudogene TRBV3-2), the J gene TRBJ2-3; a weak D match, TRBD2 (5 bases). Trimming pared 1 base from V and 3 bases from J, leaving 11 bases between. This CDR3 is built from 15 residues. In germline, CDR1 is LGHDT, CDR2 YNNKEL (reference sequence).